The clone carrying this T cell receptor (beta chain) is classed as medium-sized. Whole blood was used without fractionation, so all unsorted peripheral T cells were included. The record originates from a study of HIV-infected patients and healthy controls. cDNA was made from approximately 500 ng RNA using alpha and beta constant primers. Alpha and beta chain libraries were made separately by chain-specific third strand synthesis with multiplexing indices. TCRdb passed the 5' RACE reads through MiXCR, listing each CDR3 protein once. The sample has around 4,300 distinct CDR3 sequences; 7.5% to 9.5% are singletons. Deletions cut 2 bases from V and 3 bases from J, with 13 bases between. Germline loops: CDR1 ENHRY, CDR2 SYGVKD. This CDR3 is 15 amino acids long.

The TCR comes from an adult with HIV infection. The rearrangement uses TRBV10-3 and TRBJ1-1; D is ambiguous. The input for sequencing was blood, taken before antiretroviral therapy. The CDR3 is CAISEGATGDTEAFF. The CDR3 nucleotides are TGTGCCATCAGTGAGGGAGCGACCGGAGACACTGAAGCTTTCTTT.